Listed here is a single T cell receptor beta chain. Its antigen is not known. The data belong to a study of OX40 agonist ivuxolimab in advanced cancers. Study as a whole: Across the patients, intravenous ivuxolimab was delivered every 2 weeks at 0.01 to 10 mg/kg. Aged 23 to 79 with a mean of approximately 57 years, they were approximately 80% male. Study-wide results and limits: Relative to CD4+ cells, CD8+ T cells on average had more expanded clones. Doses of 0.1 to 3.0 mg/kg were accompanied by clonal expansion of CD4+ and CD8+ blood T cells by week 6.

Repertoires were generated with immunoSEQ multiplex PCR, while TCRdb's copy carries only in-frame clones and drops some. The sample has 100,000 to 120,000 clones, approximately 89% seen once. The receptor comes from an adult with an advanced solid tumor such as melanoma, head and neck, liver or kidney cancer. Sequences were derived from CD4+ or CD8+ T cells sorted from blood, sampled in a trial of the OX40 agonist ivuxolimab.

In DNA form, the CDR3 reads TGTGCCACCGGACAAGGCCCTGGGGCCAACGTCCTGACTTTC. This translates into CATGQGPGANVLTF. The V and J genes are TRBV27 and TRBJ2-6; D is perhaps TRBD1 (5 bases). Germline assignment: CDR1 MNHEY and CDR2 SMNVEV (reference sequence). V lost 10 bases, J lost 2 bases, and 12 bases lay in between. This CDR3 is 14 amino acids long. Full variable domain (rest looked up from reference TRBV27 and TRBJ2-6): EAQVTQNPRYLITVTGKKLTVTCSQNMNHEYMSWYRQDPGLGLRQIYYSMNVEVTDKGDVPEGYKVSRKEKRNFPLILESPSPNQTSLYFCATGQGPGANVLTFGAGSRLTVL.